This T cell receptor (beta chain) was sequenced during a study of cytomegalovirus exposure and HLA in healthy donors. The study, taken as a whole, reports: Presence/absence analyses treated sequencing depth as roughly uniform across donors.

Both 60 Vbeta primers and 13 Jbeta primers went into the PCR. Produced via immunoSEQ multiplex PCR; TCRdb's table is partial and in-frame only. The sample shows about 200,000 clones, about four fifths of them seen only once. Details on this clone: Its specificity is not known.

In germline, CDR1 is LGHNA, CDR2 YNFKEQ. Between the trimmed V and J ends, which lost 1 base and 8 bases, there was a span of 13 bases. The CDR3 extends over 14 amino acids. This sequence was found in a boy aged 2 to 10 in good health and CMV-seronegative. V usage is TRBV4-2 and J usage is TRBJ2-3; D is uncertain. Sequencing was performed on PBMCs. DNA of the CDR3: TGTGCCAGCAGCCAAGGACGACTCGGCCCTACGCAGTATTTT. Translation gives CASSQGRLGPTQYF.